The 13 T cell receptor beta chains below all came from one sample that was sequenced in a study of blood T cell repertoires in COVID-19. The repertoire was sequenced with immunoSEQ multiplex PCR; TCRdb's copy has only in-frame clones and lacks some. This sample yields hundreds of thousands of clones, of which about 90% are seen a single time; more than 1% belongs to the top ten. What was sequenced was PBMCs or T cells enriched from blood (not recorded which). These receptors were taken from a woman aged 25 to 45 who had recovered from COVID-19.

This rearrangement joins TRBV27 to TRBJ1-2; 8 bases match TRBD1. This CDR3 has 15 amino acids. The V gene end was trimmed by 5 bases and the J gene end by 4 bases; junction bases not matched to a gene: 9. Germline CDR1 is MNHEY and CDR2 is SMNVEV (reference sequence). In nucleotides, the CDR3 is TGTGCCAGCAGTCCCCGACAGGGGTCCTTCTATGGCTACACCTTC. As protein: CASSPRQGSFYGYTF.

The gene calls are TRBV5-1 and TRBJ2-2, with D maybe TRBD2 (6 bases). V was pared by 0 bases and J by 9 bases, with 15 bases between. The CDR3 is made up of 15 amino acids. The germline gives CDR1 SGHRS, CDR2 YFSETQ. CDR3 sequence: CASSLEEGWNRELFF. In DNA, the CDR3 is TGCGCCAGCAGCTTGGAGGAGGGGTGGAACCGGGAGCTGTTTTTT.

V gene TRBV5-8 combines with J gene TRBJ2-1, with a tentative D call TRBD2 (6 bases). CDR3 size: 15 residues. V dropped 2 bases and J dropped 8 bases, with 17 bases sitting between them. The germline CDR1 and CDR2 sequences are SGHTS and YDEGEE. The CDR3 DNA is TGTGCCAGCAGCTTTCGCGCCAGGAGGGCTGATGAGCAGTTCTTC. It yields the protein CASSFRARRADEQFF.

This sequence joins TRBV25-1 and TRBJ1-1, with D uncertain. The CDR3 has 15 amino acids. V lost 5 bases and J lost 7, with 20 bases in between. Germline CDR1 and CDR2: MGHDK and SYGVNS. The CDR3 region is CASSKDTVARGEAFF. The CDR3, as DNA: TGTGCCAGCAGTAAAGACACCGTGGCCCGTGGTGAAGCTTTCTTT.

V and J are TRBV28 and TRBJ1-2; 7 nucleotides line up with TRBD1. Germline V gene sequence: CDR1 MDHEN, CDR2 SYDVKM. This CDR3 comprises 13 residues. J lost 3 bases, V lost 7 bases, and 5 bases had no gene match. The CDR3 loop is CASKGQSHYGYTF. The CDR3 nucleotides read TGTGCCAGCAAGGGACAGTCCCACTATGGCTACACCTTC.

The V and J genes are TRBV19 and TRBJ1-4, with 7 bases that match TRBD1. V lost 3 bases to trimming and J lost 4 bases; unmatched junction nucleotides: 5. This CDR3 contains 15 residues. Germline CDR1 is LNHDA and CDR2 is SQIVND (reference sequence). This CDR3 is CASSILGTDNEKLFF. For the CDR3, the DNA is TGTGCCAGTAGTATTCTGGGGACAGATAATGAAAAACTGTTTTTT.

In DNA, the CDR3 is TGCGCCAGCAGCTTGGTCGTCCTAGCGGGGGGTTCAGAGACCCAGTACTTC. Amino acid sequence: CASSLVVLAGGSETQYF. This chain joins TRBV5-1 and TRBJ2-5; 11 bases fit TRBD2. The V and J ends lost 0 bases and 4 bases, in that order; junction bases with no gene match: 8. This CDR3 comprises 17 residues. CDR1 SGHRS and CDR2 YFSETQ come from the germline V gene. Filled out from reference TRBV5-1 and TRBJ2-5, the complete variable domain reads KAGVTQTPRYLIKTRGQQVTLSCSPISGHRSVSWYQQTPGQGLQFLFEYFSETQRNKGNFPGRFSGRQFSNSRSEMNVSTLELGDSALYLCASSLVVLAGGSETQYFGPGTRLLVL.

The sample holds one count of this clone. J is TRBJ1-1 and V is TRBV7-9, with 9 bases lining up with TRBD1. The CDR3 is 17 residues long. CDR1 is SEHNR and CDR2 is FQNEAQ in the germline V gene (reference sequence). J was trimmed by 0 bases and V by 5 bases; bases with no gene match: 10. CDR3 protein: CASSHRDRDFMNTEAFF. CDR3 DNA: TGTGCCAGCAGCCACCGGGACAGGGACTTCATGAACACTGAAGCTTTCTTT.

This chain connects TRBV27 to TRBJ1-5; TRBD1 matches 7 bases. The V gene end was trimmed by 3 bases and the J gene end by 0 bases; junction bases not matched to a gene: 8. The CDR3 loop spans 17 amino acids. Germline values: CDR1 MNHEY, CDR2 SMNVEV (reference sequence). The CDR3 DNA sequence: TGTGCCAGCAGTTTCGGAGGGGGCCTTAATAGCAATCAGCCCCAGCATTTT. Protein: CASSFGGGLNSNQPQHF.

The chain joins TRBV5-4 to TRBJ2-3; 7 bases are shared with TRBD2. Trimming removed 3 bases from V and 2 bases from J; junction bases left unmatched: 3. The germline V gene has CDR1 SGHNT and CDR2 YYREEE (reference sequence). CDR3 length: 14 amino acids. Here the CDR3 DNA reads TGTGCCAGCAGCTCTAGCGGCTCCACAGATACGCAGTATTTT. This translates into CASSSSGSTDTQYF.

The chain combines TRBV11-2 with TRBJ1-2; the D gene is possibly TRBD1 (5 bases). Germline V gives CDR1 SGHAT, CDR2 FQNNGV. V was trimmed by 6 bases and J by 4 bases, leaving 18 bases between them. The CDR3 extends over 15 amino acids. CDR3 sequence reads: CASSRTERGPYGYTF. CDR3 nucleotides: TGTGCCAGCAGTCGTACAGAGCGGGGACCCTATGGCTACACCTTC.

A single count supports this clone. J is TRBJ1-5 and V is TRBV19; 7 nucleotides agree with TRBD1. The junction had 10 bases not matched to a gene; V was cut back by 5 bases and J by 0 bases. CDR1 is LNHDA, CDR2 SQIVND, per germline (reference sequence). CDR3 size: 17 residues. In nucleotides, the CDR3 is TGTGCCAGTAGTTCCGGGACAGTCCCTTATAGCAATCAGCCCCAGCATTTT. Translation gives CASSSGTVPYSNQPQHF.

The gene calls are TRBV5-3 and TRBJ2-7; a weak D match, TRBD1 (6 bases). TRBV5-3 falls under the ORF class, with uncertain function. Trimming took 3 bases from V and 0 from J, leaving 16 bases between them. The CDR3 contains 16 residues. The CDR3 sequence is CARSSAAAGVSYEQYF. The CDR3, as DNA: TGTGCCAGAAGCTCCGCCGCGGCAGGGGTCTCCTACGAGCAGTACTTC.